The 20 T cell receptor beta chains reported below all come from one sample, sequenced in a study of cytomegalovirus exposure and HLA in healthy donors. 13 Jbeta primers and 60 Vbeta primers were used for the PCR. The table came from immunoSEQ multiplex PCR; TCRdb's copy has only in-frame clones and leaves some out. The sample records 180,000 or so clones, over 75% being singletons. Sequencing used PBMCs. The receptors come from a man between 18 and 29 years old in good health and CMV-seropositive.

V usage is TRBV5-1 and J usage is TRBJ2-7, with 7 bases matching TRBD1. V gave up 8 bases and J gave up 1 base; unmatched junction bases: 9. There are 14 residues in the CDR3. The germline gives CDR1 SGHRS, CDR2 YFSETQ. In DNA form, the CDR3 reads TGCGCCAGTAGAACAGGGGCAGGGTCCTACGAGCAGTACTTC. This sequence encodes CASRTGAGSYEQYF.

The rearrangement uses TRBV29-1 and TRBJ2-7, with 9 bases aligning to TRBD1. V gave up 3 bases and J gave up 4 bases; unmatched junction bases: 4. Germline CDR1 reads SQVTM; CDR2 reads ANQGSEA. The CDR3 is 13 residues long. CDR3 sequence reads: CSVEDRGLYEQYF. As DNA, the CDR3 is TGCAGCGTTGAGGACAGGGGTCTTTACGAGCAGTACTTC.

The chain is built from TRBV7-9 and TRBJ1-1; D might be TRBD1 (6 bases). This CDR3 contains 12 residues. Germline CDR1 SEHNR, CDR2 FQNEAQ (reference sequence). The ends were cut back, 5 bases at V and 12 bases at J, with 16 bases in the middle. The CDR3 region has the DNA TGTGCCAGCAGCCCCCCCAGGGGTTTGACTTTCTTT. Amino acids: CASSPPRGLTFF.

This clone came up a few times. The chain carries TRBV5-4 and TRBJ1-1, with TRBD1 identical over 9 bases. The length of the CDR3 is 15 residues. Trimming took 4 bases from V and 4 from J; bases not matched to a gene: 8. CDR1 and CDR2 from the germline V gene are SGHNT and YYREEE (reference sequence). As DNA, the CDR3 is TGTGCCAGCAGCCCGGGACAGGGTTGGACCACTGAAGCTTTCTTT. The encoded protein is CASSPGQGWTTEAFF.

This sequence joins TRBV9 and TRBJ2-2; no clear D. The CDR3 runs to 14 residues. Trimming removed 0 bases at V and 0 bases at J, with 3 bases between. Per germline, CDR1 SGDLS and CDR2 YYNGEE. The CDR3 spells CASSVGANTGELFF. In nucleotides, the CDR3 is TGTGCCAGCAGCGTAGGAGCGAACACCGGGGAGCTGTTTTTT.

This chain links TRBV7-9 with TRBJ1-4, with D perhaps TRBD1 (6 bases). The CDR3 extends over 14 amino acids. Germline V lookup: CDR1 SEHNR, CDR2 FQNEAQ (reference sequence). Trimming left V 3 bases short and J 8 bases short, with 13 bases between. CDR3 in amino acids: CASSFGGESEKLFF. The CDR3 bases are TGTGCCAGCAGCTTTGGGGGCGAGAGCGAAAAACTGTTTTTT.

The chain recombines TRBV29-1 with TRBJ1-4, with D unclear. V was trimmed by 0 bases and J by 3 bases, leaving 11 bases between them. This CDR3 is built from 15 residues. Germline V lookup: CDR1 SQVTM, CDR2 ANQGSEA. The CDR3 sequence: CSVEDPRVANEKLFF. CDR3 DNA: TGCAGCGTTGAAGATCCGAGGGTTGCTAATGAAAAACTGTTTTTT.

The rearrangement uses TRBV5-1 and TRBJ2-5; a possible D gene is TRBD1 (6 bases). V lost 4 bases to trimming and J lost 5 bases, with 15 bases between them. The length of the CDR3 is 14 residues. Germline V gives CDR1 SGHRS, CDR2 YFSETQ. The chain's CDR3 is CASSPKGVPETQYF. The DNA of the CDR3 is TGCGCCAGCAGCCCAAAGGGGGTCCCGGAGACCCAGTACTTC.

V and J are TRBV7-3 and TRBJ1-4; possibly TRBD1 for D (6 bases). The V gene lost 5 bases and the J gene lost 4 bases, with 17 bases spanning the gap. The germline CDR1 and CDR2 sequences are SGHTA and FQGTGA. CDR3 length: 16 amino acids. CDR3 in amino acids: CASSPGVRMGNEKLFF. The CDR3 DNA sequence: TGTGCCAGCAGCCCAGGGGTTCGTATGGGTAATGAAAAACTGTTTTTT.

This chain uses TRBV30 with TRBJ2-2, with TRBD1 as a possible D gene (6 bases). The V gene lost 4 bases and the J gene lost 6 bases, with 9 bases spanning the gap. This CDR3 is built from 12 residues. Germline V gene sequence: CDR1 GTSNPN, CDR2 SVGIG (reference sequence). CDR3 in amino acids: CAWTHRAGELFF. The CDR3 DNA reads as TGTGCCTGGACCCACAGGGCCGGGGAGCTGTTTTTT.

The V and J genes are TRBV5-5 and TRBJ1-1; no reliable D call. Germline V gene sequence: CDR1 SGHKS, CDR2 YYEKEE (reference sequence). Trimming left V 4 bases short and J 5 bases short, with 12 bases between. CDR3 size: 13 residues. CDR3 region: CASSRVKGTEAFF. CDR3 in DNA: TGTGCCAGCAGCCGGGTTAAAGGTACTGAAGCTTTCTTT.

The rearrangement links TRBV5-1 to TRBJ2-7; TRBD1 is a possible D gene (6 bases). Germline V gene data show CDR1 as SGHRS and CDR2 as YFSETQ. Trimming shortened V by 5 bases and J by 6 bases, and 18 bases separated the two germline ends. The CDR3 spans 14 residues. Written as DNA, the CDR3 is TGCGCCAGCAGACGCACGGGCCAGGGGTTCGAGCAGTACTTC. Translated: CASRRTGQGFEQYF.

CDR3 in amino acids: CASSFGQGLHNEQFF. The CDR3 bases are TGTGCCAGCAGTTTCGGACAGGGGTTACACAATGAGCAGTTCTTC. V and J are TRBV27 and TRBJ2-1, with 9 bases aligning to TRBD1. J was trimmed by 5 bases and V by 3 bases; bases with no gene match: 5. From germline, CDR1 is MNHEY and CDR2 SMNVEV (reference sequence). The CDR3 covers 15 residues.

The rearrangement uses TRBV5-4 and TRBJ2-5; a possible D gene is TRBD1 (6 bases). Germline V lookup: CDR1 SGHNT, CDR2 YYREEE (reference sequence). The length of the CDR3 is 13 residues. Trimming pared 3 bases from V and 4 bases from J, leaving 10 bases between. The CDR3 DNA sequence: TGTGCCAGCAGCTCCGGACAGCTAGAGACCCAGTACTTC. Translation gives CASSSGQLETQYF.

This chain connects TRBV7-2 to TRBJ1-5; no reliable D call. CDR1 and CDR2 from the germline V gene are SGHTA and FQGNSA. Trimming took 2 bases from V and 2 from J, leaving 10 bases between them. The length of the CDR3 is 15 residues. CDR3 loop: CASSLSEGGNQPQHF. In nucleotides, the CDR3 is TGTGCCAGCAGCTTATCGGAGGGCGGCAATCAGCCCCAGCATTTT.

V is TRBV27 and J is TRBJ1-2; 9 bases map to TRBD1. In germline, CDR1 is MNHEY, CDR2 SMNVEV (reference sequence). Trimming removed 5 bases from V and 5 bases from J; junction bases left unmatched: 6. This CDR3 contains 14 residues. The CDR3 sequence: CASSAQGQGYGYTF. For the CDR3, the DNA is TGTGCCAGCAGTGCCCAGGGACAGGGATATGGCTACACCTTC.

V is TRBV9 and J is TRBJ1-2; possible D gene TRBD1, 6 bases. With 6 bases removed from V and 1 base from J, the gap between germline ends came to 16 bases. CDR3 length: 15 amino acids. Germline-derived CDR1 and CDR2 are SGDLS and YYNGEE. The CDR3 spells CASTARDTLNYGYTF. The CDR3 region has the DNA TGTGCCAGCACCGCCCGGGACACACTTAACTATGGCTACACCTTC.

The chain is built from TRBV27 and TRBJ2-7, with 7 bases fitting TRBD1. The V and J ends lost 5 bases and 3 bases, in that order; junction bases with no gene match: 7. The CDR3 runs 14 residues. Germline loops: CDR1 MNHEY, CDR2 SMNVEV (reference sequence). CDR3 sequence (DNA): TGTGCCAGCAGTCTAGCAAGGGGGCTCTACGAGCAGTACTTC. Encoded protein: CASSLARGLYEQYF.

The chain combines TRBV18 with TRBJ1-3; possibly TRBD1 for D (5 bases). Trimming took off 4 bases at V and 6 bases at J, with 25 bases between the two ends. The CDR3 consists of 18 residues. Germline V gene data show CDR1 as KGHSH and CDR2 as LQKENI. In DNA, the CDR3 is TGTGCCAGCTCACGTCGTACACAGGTAGTAGACCCTGCAAACACCATATATTTT. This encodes CASSRRTQVVDPANTIYF. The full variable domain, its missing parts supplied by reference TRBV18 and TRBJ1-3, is NAGVMQNPRHLVRRRGQEARLRCSPMKGHSHVYWYRQLPEEGLKFMVYLQKENIIDESGMPKERFSAEFPKEGPSILRIQQVVRGDSAAYFCASSRRTQVVDPANTIYFGEGSWLTVV.

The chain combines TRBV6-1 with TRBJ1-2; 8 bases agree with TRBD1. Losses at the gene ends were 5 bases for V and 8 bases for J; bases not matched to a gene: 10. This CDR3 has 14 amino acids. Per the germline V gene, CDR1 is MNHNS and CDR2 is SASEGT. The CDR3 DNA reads TGTGCCAGCAGTCCCCGGACAGGGTATGAAGGCTACACCTTC. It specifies CASSPRTGYEGYTF.